The entry that follows covers one T cell receptor beta chain sequence. Its antigen remains unidentified. Germline assignment: CDR1 SGDLS and CDR2 YYNGEE. The CDR3 totals 15 residues. Trimming took 3 bases from V and 1 from J; bases not matched to a gene: 6. This specimen belongs to a study of cytomegalovirus exposure and HLA in healthy donors. Overall study results and limits: Clonal expansion was found to be greater in HLA-associated TCR beta chains than in equally common others in a later analysis.

The primer mix had 60 Vbeta and 13 Jbeta primers. Only in-frame clones appear in the TCRdb table, and some are missing; sequencing was by immunoSEQ multiplex PCR. The listing contains 200,000 to 250,000 clones. Input material: PBMCs. The V gene is TRBV9, the J gene TRBJ1-1, with 7 bases fitting TRBD1. The receptor was isolated from a girl aged 2 to 9 in good health and CMV-seropositive. CDR3 DNA sequence: TGTGCCAGCAGCGCCGAGGGGGCTAGGAACACTGAAGCTTTCTTT. Amino acids: CASSAEGARNTEAFF.